The 31 T cell receptor beta chains reported below all come from one sample, sequenced in a study of blood T cell repertoires in COVID-19. The protocol was immunoSEQ multiplex PCR, while the TCRdb copy is restricted to in-frame clones and leaves out a portion. The sample contains fewer than 250,000 clones, around 80% of which appear only once. The material sequenced was peripheral blood. The receptors were gathered from a woman between 45 and 65 years old with acute or convalescent COVID-19.

A word on this clone: In the same sample, other DNA sequences code for this CDR3. The rearrangement joins TRBV9 to TRBJ1-1, with TRBD1 matching 8 bases. The CDR3 spans 14 residues. V lost 3 bases and J lost 1; bases outside the gene matches: 2. Germline CDR1 and CDR2: SGDLS and YYNGEE. The CDR3 here is CASSAGTGNTEAFF. DNA of the CDR3: TGTGCCAGCAGCGCAGGGACAGGGAACACTGAAGCTTTCTTT.

This chain links TRBV7-6 with TRBJ1-6, with D unresolved. The CDR3 is 16 residues long. Trimming took off 1 base at V and 9 bases at J, with 16 bases between the two ends. Germline V CDR1 and CDR2: SGHVS, FNYEAQ. In nucleotides, the CDR3 is TGTGCCAGCAGCTTAGATTTAGGCGGCGAGGGTTCACCCCTCCACTTT. Protein product: CASSLDLGGEGSPLHF. Combining the CDR3 with reference TRBV7-6 and TRBJ1-6 gives the whole variable domain GAGVSQSPRYKVTKRGQDVALRCDPISGHVSLYWYRQALGQGPEFLTYFNYEAQQDKSGLPNDRFSAERPEGSISTLTIQRTEQRDSAMYRCASSLDLGGEGSPLHFGNGTRLTVT.

The chain couples TRBV30 to TRBJ2-1; tentative D call: TRBD1 (6 bases). Trimming stripped 5 bases from V and 0 bases from J, with 8 bases between. The CDR3 is 13 amino acids. In germline, CDR1 is GTSNPN, CDR2 SVGIG (reference sequence). CDR3 nucleotides: TGTGCCTGGGACAGGAGCTCCTACAATGAGCAGTTCTTC. This encodes CAWDRSSYNEQFF.

The V call is TRBV18, the J call TRBJ2-7, with D possibly being TRBD2 (5 bases). Between the trimmed V and J ends, which lost 3 bases and 3 bases, there was a span of 15 bases. There are 15 residues in the CDR3. The germline V gene has CDR1 KGHSH and CDR2 LQKENI. The CDR3 DNA follows: TGTGCCAGCTCACCTCAGGCAGCGGACCGCTACGAGCAGTACTTC. It specifies CASSPQAADRYEQYF.

This sequence joins TRBV25-1 and TRBJ2-7; 7 bases map to TRBD2. Germline CDR1 and CDR2: MGHDK and SYGVNS. The CDR3 runs to 13 residues. The V segment lost 7 bases and the J segment 1 base; nucleotides outside the gene matches: 4. The CDR3 sequence: CASTTGLSYEQYF. In nucleotides, the CDR3 is TGTGCCAGCACCACGGGACTATCCTACGAGCAGTACTTC.

This chain uses TRBV11-2 with TRBJ2-3; 10 bases align to TRBD1. The CDR3 loop spans 15 amino acids. The ends lost 5 bases at V and 3 bases at J; junction bases unmatched: 5. Germline V lookup: CDR1 SGHAT, CDR2 FQNNGV. This CDR3 reads CASSRQGAGTDTQYF. The CDR3 nucleotides are TGTGCCAGCAGCCGACAGGGGGCGGGGACAGATACGCAGTATTTT. Combining the CDR3 with reference TRBV11-2 and TRBJ2-3 gives the whole variable domain EAGVAQSPRYKIIEKRQSVAFWCNPISGHATLYWYQQILGQGPKLLIQFQNNGVVDDSQLPKDRFSAERLKGVDSTLKIQPAKLEDSAVYLCASSRQGAGTDTQYFGPGTRLTVL.

This clone has only a few counts. The CDR3 sequence is CASSPEGNPYNEQFF. The CDR3, as DNA: TGTGCCAGCTCACCGGAGGGGAACCCTTACAATGAGCAGTTCTTC. This chain connects TRBV18 to TRBJ2-1; D may be TRBD2 (6 bases). With 3 bases removed from V and 4 bases from J, the gap between germline ends came to 13 bases. The germline CDR1 and CDR2 sequences are KGHSH and LQKENI. CDR3 length: 15 residues. Together with reference TRBV18 and TRBJ2-1, the CDR3 gives the full variable domain: NAGVMQNPRHLVRRRGQEARLRCSPMKGHSHVYWYRQLPEEGLKFMVYLQKENIIDESGMPKERFSAEFPKEGPSILRIQQVVRGDSAAYFCASSPEGNPYNEQFFGPGTRLTVL.

The chain combines TRBV7-9 with TRBJ1-1; TRBD1 is a possible D gene (5 bases). This CDR3 has 15 residues. Germline V gene lookup returns CDR1 SEHNR and CDR2 FQNEAQ (reference sequence). Trimming removed 1 base at V and 1 base at J, with 10 bases between. The CDR3: CASSLGAGKNTEAFF. For the CDR3, the DNA is TGTGCCAGCAGCTTAGGGGCAGGGAAGAACACTGAAGCTTTCTTT.

This rearrangement joins TRBV19 to TRBJ1-5, with 9 bases that match TRBD1. The junction had 2 bases not matched to a gene; V was cut back by 6 bases and J by 2 bases. The length of the CDR3 is 14 residues. Germline CDR1 is LNHDA and CDR2 is SQIVND (reference sequence). The DNA of the CDR3 is TGTGCCAGTAGGCGGACAGGGGGCAATCAGCCCCAGCATTTT. Encoded protein: CASRRTGGNQPQHF.

This clone has only one observation. The chain links TRBV6-5 to TRBJ1-4; no definite D call. Germline V gives CDR1 MNHEY, CDR2 SVGAGI. The CDR3 totals 15 residues. Trimming removed 8 bases from V and 5 bases from J, with 18 bases in between. As DNA, the CDR3 is TGTGCCAGCCGGGAGACTTCGACGCTAAATGAAAAACTGTTTTTT. Amino acids: CASRETSTLNEKLFF.

The table lists this clone with a count of one. V is TRBV10-2 and J is TRBJ1-2; tentatively, D is TRBD1 (5 bases). V gave up 6 bases and J gave up 5 bases, with 16 bases separating them. The CDR3 has 14 residues. Per germline, CDR1 WSHSY and CDR2 SAAADI. CDR3 residues: CASSPGTTFYGYTF. CDR3 bases: TGCGCCAGCAGCCCCGGGACTACCTTTTATGGCTACACCTTC.

In this sample, this clone turned up a few times. The chain has TRBV7-9 and TRBJ2-1; 9 positions match TRBD2. Germline lookup yields CDR1 SEHNR and CDR2 FQNEAQ (reference sequence). CDR3 length: 17 residues. Trimming cost V 1 base and J 9 bases; bases outside gene matches: 13. Here the CDR3 DNA reads TGTGCCAGCAGCTTAGACCCTGGACTAGCGCCGGGGAGTGAGCAGTTCTTC. Encoded protein: CASSLDPGLAPGSEQFF. Looking up the rest from reference TRBV7-9 and TRBJ2-1 gives the full variable domain: DTGVSQNPRHKITKRGQNVTFRCDPISEHNRLYWYRQTLGQGPEFLTYFQNEAQLEKSRLLSDRFSAERPKGSFSTLEIQRTEQGDSAMYLCASSLDPGLAPGSEQFFGPGTRLTVL.

The chain recombines TRBV13 with TRBJ2-7; 7 nucleotides match TRBD1. There are 15 residues in the CDR3. V shed 4 bases and J 6 bases; nucleotides not matched to a gene: 12. The germline V gene has CDR1 PRHDT and CDR2 FYEKMQ (reference sequence). CDR3 nucleotides: TGTGCCAGCAGCTCATTCGGGACAGCATTACGCGAGCAGTACTTC. As protein: CASSSFGTALREQYF.

The chain uses TRBV2 and TRBJ2-3, with 10 bases identical to TRBD1. Germline V gene sequence: CDR1 SNHLY, CDR2 FYNNEI. Germline trimming cut 6 bases from V and 0 bases from J; bases unmatched to any gene: 15. This CDR3 spans 19 amino acids. CDR3 DNA sequence: TGTGCCAGCAGGGTGGAGGGACAGGGGACACAATCCAGCACAGATACGCAGTATTTT. Protein product: CASRVEGQGTQSSTDTQYF.

This chain links TRBV30 with TRBJ1-1, with D perhaps matching TRBD1 (6 bases). With 4 bases removed from V and 7 bases from J, the gap between germline ends came to 16 bases. Germline assignment: CDR1 GTSNPN and CDR2 SVGIG (reference sequence). The CDR3 has 13 residues. CDR3 DNA: TGTGCCTGGAATGGGGGGGGCAGGGGTGAAGCTTTCTTT. Its translation: CAWNGGGRGEAFF.

The chain employs TRBV6-5 and TRBJ1-3, with 7 bases aligning to TRBD1. The J segment lost 4 bases and the V segment lost 4 bases, leaving 7 bases of the junction unmatched. The CDR3 consists of 15 residues. Germline CDR1 reads MNHEY; CDR2 reads SVGAGI. The CDR3 region has the DNA TGTGCCAGCAGTTCTACAGGGGCGGCAGGAAACACCATATATTTT. Amino acids: CASSSTGAAGNTIYF.

This chain links TRBV9 with TRBJ1-5; D is ambiguous. Deletions cut 2 bases from V and 0 bases from J, with 9 bases between. The CDR3 sequence is 15 residues long. CDR1 is SGDLS and CDR2 is YYNGEE in the germline V gene. This CDR3 reads CASSVSGFSNQPQHF. CDR3 bases: TGTGCCAGCAGCGTGAGTGGTTTTAGCAATCAGCCCCAGCATTTT. The variable domain in full, completed from reference TRBV9 and TRBJ1-5, reads DSGVTQTPKHLITATGQRVTLRCSPRSGDLSVYWYQQSLDQGLQFLIQYYNGEERAKGNILERFSAQQFPDLHSELNLSSLELGDSALYFCASSVSGFSNQPQHFGDGTRLSIL.

The sample holds one count of this clone. The chain has TRBV27 and TRBJ2-5; a possible D gene is TRBD2 (6 bases). CDR1 MNHEY and CDR2 SMNVEV come from the germline V gene (reference sequence). The V end was cut by 5 bases, the J end by 4 bases, with 20 bases between. CDR3 length equals 16 residues. The CDR3 DNA reads TGTGCCAGCAGTCACCTAGCACAACGGGAGCTAGAGACCCAGTACTTC. As protein: CASSHLAQRELETQYF.

This clone has more than one count but fewer than ten. This chain links TRBV19 with TRBJ2-3, with 8 bases aligning to TRBD2. V trimming: 7 bases; J trimming: 2 bases; junction bases outside the gene matches: 5. Looked up from germline, CDR1 is LNHDA and CDR2 is SQIVND (reference sequence). The CDR3 is 14 residues long. The CDR3 is CASTSGGHTDTQYF. CDR3 DNA sequence: TGTGCCAGTACGAGCGGGGGCCACACAGATACGCAGTATTTT.

The chain combines TRBV18 with TRBJ1-1; the match to TRBD1 covers 8 bases. The CDR3 totals 13 residues. Unmatched junction bases numbered 5, after V lost 6 bases and J lost 5 bases. Germline values: CDR1 KGHSH, CDR2 LQKENI. CDR3 sequence: CASSETGVTEAFF. The CDR3 DNA sequence: TGTGCCAGCTCCGAGACAGGGGTTACTGAAGCTTTCTTT.

This clone was found once. The chain combines TRBV28 with TRBJ1-5; D may be TRBD1 (6 bases). V was pared by 9 bases and J by 5 bases, with 14 bases between. The germline V gene has CDR1 MDHEN and CDR2 SYDVKM. There are 13 residues in the CDR3. In DNA form, the CDR3 reads TGTGCCAGTCAGGGGCGGTTGTATCAGCCCCAGCATTTT. Its protein is CASQGRLYQPQHF.

The chain uses TRBV2 and TRBJ2-7; the D gene is possibly TRBD2 (5 bases). There are 14 residues in the CDR3. Germline values: CDR1 SNHLY, CDR2 FYNNEI. V lost 6 bases and J 5 bases, leaving 17 bases between the germline ends. In DNA, the CDR3 is TGTGCCAGCAGGGGAGACGGTTTCGGCGACGAGCAGTACTTC. Protein sequence: CASRGDGFGDEQYF.

This chain uses TRBV6-5 with TRBJ2-7, with 10 positions matching TRBD2. J gave up 3 bases and V 6 bases, and 8 bases lay outside the gene matches. This CDR3 has 15 amino acids. Germline CDR1 reads MNHEY; CDR2 reads SVGAGI. CDR3 residues: CASSLAGASGYEQYF. In DNA form, the CDR3 reads TGTGCCAGCAGCCTAGCGGGAGCCTCCGGCTACGAGCAGTACTTC.

CDR3 in amino acids: CASSVGTGTYEQYF. CDR3 bases: TGTGCCAGCAGCGTTGGGACAGGTACCTACGAGCAGTACTTC. The chain combines TRBV28 with TRBJ2-7; TRBD1 agrees at 8 bases. This CDR3 is 14 amino acids long. The V gene end was trimmed by 6 bases and the J gene end by 2 bases; junction bases not matched to a gene: 6. Looked up from germline, CDR1 is MDHEN and CDR2 is SYDVKM. Based on the CDR3 plus reference TRBV28 and TRBJ2-7, the full variable domain is DVKVTQSSRYLVKRTGEKVFLECVQDMDHENMFWYRQDPGLGLRLIYFSYDVKMKEKGDIPEGYSVSREKKERFSLILESASTNQTSMYLCASSVGTGTYEQYFGPGTRLTVT.

This rearrangement joins TRBV2 to TRBJ1-5, with D possibly matching TRBD1 (6 bases). CDR1 and CDR2 from the germline V gene are SNHLY and FYNNEI. Between the trimmed V and J ends, which lost 6 bases and 4 bases, there was a span of 10 bases. The CDR3 has 13 amino acids. This CDR3 is CASRGQGNQPQHF. The CDR3 DNA reads as TGTGCCAGCAGGGGGCAGGGGAATCAGCCCCAGCATTTT.

The gene calls are TRBV27 and TRBJ2-7, with 8 bases identical to TRBD2. V was pared by 3 bases and J by 0 bases, with 4 bases of the junction left unmatched. The CDR3 runs 15 residues. The germline V gene has CDR1 MNHEY and CDR2 SMNVEV (reference sequence). The CDR3 bases are TGTGCCAGCAGTTTCGTGAGCGGGAGCTCCTACGAGCAGTACTTC. This encodes CASSFVSGSSYEQYF.

The rearrangement joins TRBV14 to TRBJ2-7, with TRBD2 as a possible D gene (5 bases). Germline CDR1 SGHDN, CDR2 FVKESK. CDR3 length: 14 residues. Trimming removed 3 bases at V and 9 bases at J, with 18 bases between. Written as DNA, the CDR3 is TGTGCCAGCAGCCAGGCTGGGTTGGGCGGGCTGCAGTACTTC. As protein: CASSQAGLGGLQYF. The variable domain in full, with the rest retrieved from reference TRBV14 and TRBJ2-7, is EAGVTQFPSHSVIEKGQTVTLRCDPISGHDNLYWYRRVMGKEIKFLLHFVKESKQDESGMPNNRFLAERTGGTYSTLKVQPAELEDSGVYFCASSQAGLGGLQYFGPGTRLTVT.

The rearrangement uses TRBV14 and TRBJ1-6; tentatively, D is TRBD1 (6 bases). The V gene lost 4 bases and the J gene lost 10 bases, with 20 bases spanning the gap. Germline V gene sequence: CDR1 SGHDN, CDR2 FVKESK. This CDR3 has 16 amino acids. CDR3 DNA sequence: TGTGCCAGCAGCCGCCTGAACAGGGCTTTGGGCTCACCCCTCCACTTT. Translation gives CASSRLNRALGSPLHF.

The CDR3 bases are TGTGCCAGCAGGGCGGGGAGAGCTAGCACAGATACGCAGTATTTT. Protein product: CASRAGRASTDTQYF. The chain is built from TRBV6-5 and TRBJ2-3, with D perhaps matching TRBD2 (6 bases). Trimming stripped 6 bases from V and 0 bases from J, with 13 bases between. Per germline, CDR1 MNHEY and CDR2 SVGAGI. The CDR3 is made up of 15 amino acids.

This clone has only a few counts. The same CDR3 is also encoded by other DNA sequences in this sample. The rearrangement links TRBV18 to TRBJ2-2; D might be TRBD2 (6 bases). V lost 0 bases, J lost 1 base, and 9 bases lay in between. The germline V gene encodes CDR1 KGHSH and CDR2 LQKENI. The CDR3 loop spans 16 amino acids. As DNA, the CDR3 is TGTGCCAGCTCACCACCAGGGACTGTGAACACCGGGGAGCTGTTTTTT. Residues: CASSPPGTVNTGELFF.

V usage is TRBV6-2 or TRBV6-3 and J usage is TRBJ2-5; 11 bases map to TRBD2. V dropped 2 bases and J dropped 5; count of bases not matched to a gene: 10. Per germline, CDR1 MNHEY and CDR2 SVGEGT. This CDR3 spans 17 amino acids. DNA for the CDR3: TGTGCCAGCAGTTACGGGGAACTAGCGGGAGCGGGGGAGACCCAGTACTTC. It yields the protein CASSYGELAGAGETQYF.